The text below deals with one T cell receptor beta chain. The data were taken from a study of OX40 agonist ivuxolimab in advanced cancers. Study information: Patients were treated with intravenous ivuxolimab, dosed at 0.01 to 10 mg/kg and infused every 2 weeks.

Autoimmune disease history or systemic immunosuppression led to patients being barred. Data came from immunoSEQ multiplex PCR; TCRdb stores just in-frame clones and leaves some out. This sample has roughly 100,000 clones, with just over 90% found just once. Trimming stripped 4 bases from V and 3 bases from J, with 10 bases between. Germline V gene sequence: CDR1 MGHDK, CDR2 SYGVNS. The CDR3 has 13 amino acids. This chain uses TRBV25-1 with TRBJ2-7, with TRBD1 as a possible D gene (6 bases). The sequenced sample was CD4+ or CD8+ T cells sorted from blood, obtained in a trial of the OX40 agonist ivuxolimab. This TCR was recovered from an adult with an advanced solid tumor such as melanoma, head and neck, liver or kidney cancer. The CDR3 nucleotides read TGTGCCAGCAGTGGACAGGACAGCTACGAGCAGTACTTC. Protein: CASSGQDSYEQYF.